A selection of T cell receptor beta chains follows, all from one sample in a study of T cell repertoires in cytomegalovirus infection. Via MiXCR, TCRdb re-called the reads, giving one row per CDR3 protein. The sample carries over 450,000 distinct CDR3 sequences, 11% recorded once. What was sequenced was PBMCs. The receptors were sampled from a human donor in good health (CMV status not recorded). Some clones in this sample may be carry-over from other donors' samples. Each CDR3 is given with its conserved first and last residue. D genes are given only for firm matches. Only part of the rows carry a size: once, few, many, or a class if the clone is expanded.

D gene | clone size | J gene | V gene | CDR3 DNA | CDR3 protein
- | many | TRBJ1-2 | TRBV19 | TGTGCCAGTAGTCCATCGACAGGATTTAACTATGGCTACACCTTC | CASSPSTGFNYGYTF
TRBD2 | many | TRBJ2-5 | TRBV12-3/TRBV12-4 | TGTGCCAGCAGTTTGCGGGAGGGCCGTGAGACCCAGTACTTC | CASSLREGRETQYF
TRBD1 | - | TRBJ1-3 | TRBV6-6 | TGTGCCAGCAGATCACAGGGGGTGTATGGAAACACCATATATTTT | CASRSQGVYGNTIYF
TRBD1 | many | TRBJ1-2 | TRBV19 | TGTGCCAGTACCCAGGGCGGAGGGGGCGTCTATGGCTACACCTTC | CASTQGGGGVYGYTF
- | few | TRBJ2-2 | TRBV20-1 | TGCAGTGCTAGGGAGGGGACACAGAACACCGGGGAGCTGTTTTTT | CSAREGTQNTGELFF
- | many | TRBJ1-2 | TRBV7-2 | TGTGCCAGCAGCCCACAGGGTCCACGTAACTATGGCTACACCTTC | CASSPQGPRNYGYTF
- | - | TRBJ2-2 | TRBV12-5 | TGTGCTAGTGGTTTGGACAGACCTACCGGGGAGCTGTTTTTT | CASGLDRPTGELFF
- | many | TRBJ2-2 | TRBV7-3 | TGTGCCAGCAGCCCCTCAGGAGACACCGGGGAGCTGTTTTTT | CASSPSGDTGELFF
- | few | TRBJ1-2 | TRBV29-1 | TGCAGCGTTGAAGGGCTGACAGCGACTATTCCACCCTACTTC | CSVEGLTATIPPYF
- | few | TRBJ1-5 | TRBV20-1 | TGCAGTGCAAGATCGCTGGGGGAGCACAATCAGCCCCAGCATTTT | CSARSLGEHNQPQHF